This T cell receptor (beta chain) appears in the sequencing data of a study of CD8+ T cells in alopecia areata. General study findings and limits: Resident alphabeta T-cell populations of normal skin are likewise subject to sequencing in scalp samples. Because of a solitary nonresponder, the connection of baseline CD8+ expansion to response stays uncertain.

Treatment defined: oral pan-JAK inhibitor, 5-10 mg twice daily. The study team obtained lesional scalp punch biopsies and peripheral blood from alopecia areata patients. A word on this clone: The antigen remains unidentified.

Germline CDR1 GTSNPN, CDR2 SVGIG (reference sequence). With 5 bases clipped from V and 0 bases from J, the junction kept 4 bases outside the gene matches. The CDR3 is 13 amino acids. RNA was extracted and reverse transcribed into cDNA as the sequencing template. TCRdb keeps only in-frame clones here, not all; method: immunoSEQ multiplex PCR. Among fewer than 250,000 clones, around 56% were seen once, and the ten largest hold 0.65% to 0.7%. The sequencing here drew on CD4+ T cells sorted from blood, taken at week 4, from a patient treated with tofacitinib. The receptor's source is a human donor with alopecia areata. The chain carries TRBV30 and TRBJ2-7; TRBD1 matches at 7 bases. The CDR3 nucleotides read TGTGCCTGGGACAGGGTTAGCTCCTACGAGCAGTACTTC. This gives the protein CAWDRVSSYEQYF.